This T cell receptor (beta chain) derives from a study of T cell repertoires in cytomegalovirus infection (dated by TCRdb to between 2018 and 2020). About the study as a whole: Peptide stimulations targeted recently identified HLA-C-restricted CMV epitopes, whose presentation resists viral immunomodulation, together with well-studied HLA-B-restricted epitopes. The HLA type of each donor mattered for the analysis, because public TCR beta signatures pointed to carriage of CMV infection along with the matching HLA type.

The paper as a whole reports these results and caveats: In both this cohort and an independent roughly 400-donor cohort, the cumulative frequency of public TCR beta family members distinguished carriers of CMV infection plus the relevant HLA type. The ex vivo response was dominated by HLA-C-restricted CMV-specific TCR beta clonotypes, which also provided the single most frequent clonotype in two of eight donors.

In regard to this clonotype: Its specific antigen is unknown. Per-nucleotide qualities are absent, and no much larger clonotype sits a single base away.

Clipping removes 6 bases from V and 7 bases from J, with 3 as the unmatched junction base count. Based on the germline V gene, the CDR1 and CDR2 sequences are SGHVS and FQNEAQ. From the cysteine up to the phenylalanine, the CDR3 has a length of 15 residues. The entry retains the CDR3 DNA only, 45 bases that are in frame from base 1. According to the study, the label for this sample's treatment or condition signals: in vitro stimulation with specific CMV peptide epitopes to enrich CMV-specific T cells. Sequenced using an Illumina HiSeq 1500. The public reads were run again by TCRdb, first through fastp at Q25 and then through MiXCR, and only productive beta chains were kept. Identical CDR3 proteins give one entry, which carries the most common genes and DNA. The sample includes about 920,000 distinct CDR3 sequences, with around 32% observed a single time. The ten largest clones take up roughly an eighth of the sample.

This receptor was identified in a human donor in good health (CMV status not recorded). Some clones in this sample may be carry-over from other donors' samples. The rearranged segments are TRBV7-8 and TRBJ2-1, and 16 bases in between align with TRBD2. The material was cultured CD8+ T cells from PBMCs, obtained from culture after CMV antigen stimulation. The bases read TGTGCCAGCAGGGGGACTAGCGGGGGGGCAAATGAGCAGTTCTTC. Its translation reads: CASRGTSGGANEQFF.